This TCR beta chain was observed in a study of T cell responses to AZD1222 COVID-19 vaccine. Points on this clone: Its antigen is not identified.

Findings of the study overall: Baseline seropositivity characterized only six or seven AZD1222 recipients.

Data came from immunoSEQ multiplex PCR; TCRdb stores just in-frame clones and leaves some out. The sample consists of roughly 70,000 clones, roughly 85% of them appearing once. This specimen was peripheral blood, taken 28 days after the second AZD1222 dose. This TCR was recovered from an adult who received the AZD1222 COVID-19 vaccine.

The CDR3 sequence: CASSERVAGGNEKLFF. For the CDR3, the DNA is TGCGCCAGCAGTGAGAGGGTGGCCGGCGGTAATGAAAAACTGTTTTTT. The chain combines TRBV10-1 with TRBJ1-4, with D unresolved. CDR3 length: 16 amino acids. V lost 2 bases and J 4 bases, leaving 14 bases between the germline ends. CDR1 WNHNN and CDR2 SYGVQD come from the germline V gene (reference sequence).